These 21 T cell receptor beta chains came from one sample sequenced in a study of blood T cell repertoires in COVID-19 (TCRdb year 2020). The library was obtained by the immunoSEQ multiplex PCR assay. Imported from immuneACCESS, the table was reduced by TCRdb to in-frame sequences with V and J called. These copies leave out some clones; in studies compared against another copy, an unresolved V gene accounts for under half, and the cause of the remainder is not known. The sample table holds about 320,000 clones, of which approximately 90% were seen once. The ten largest clonotypes hold over 9.5% of the sample. Specimen: PBMCs or T cells enriched from blood (not recorded which). These receptors were collected from a woman aged 18-30 years who had recovered from COVID-19.

The chain has TRBV11-2 and TRBJ1-2; D might be TRBD1 (6 bases). The CDR3 consists of 14 residues. Per the germline V gene, CDR1 is SGHAT and CDR2 is FQNNGV. Trimming shortened V by 2 bases and J by 8 bases, and 15 bases separated the two germline ends. The CDR3 protein is CASSLQTGQEGYTF. In nucleotides, the CDR3 is TGTGCCAGCAGCTTACAGACAGGCCAGGAAGGCTACACCTTC.

V is TRBV7-2 and J is TRBJ1-2; D is unresolved. Trimming shortened V by 5 bases and J by 2 bases, and 18 bases separated the two germline ends. The germline gives CDR1 SGHTA, CDR2 FQGNSA. This CDR3 has 16 amino acids. In DNA form, the CDR3 reads TGTGCCAGCAGCCCAGGAGGTATGGAGAAGAACTATGGCTACACCTTC. It translates to CASSPGGMEKNYGYTF. Combining the CDR3 with reference TRBV7-2 and TRBJ1-2 gives the whole variable domain GAGVSQSPSNKVTEKGKDVELRCDPISGHTALYWYRQSLGQGLEFLIYFQGNSAPDKSGLPSDRFSAERTGGSVSTLTIQRTQQEDSAVYLCASSPGGMEKNYGYTFGSGTRLTVV.

This clone was observed a single time. This rearrangement joins TRBV7-3 to TRBJ2-3; D may be TRBD2 (6 bases). CDR3 length equals 14 residues. V was trimmed by 5 bases and J by 5 bases, leaving 14 bases between them. Per germline, CDR1 SGHTA and CDR2 FQGTGA. CDR3: CASSPKGGKDTQYF. In nucleotides, the CDR3 is TGTGCCAGCAGCCCAAAAGGCGGGAAAGATACGCAGTATTTT.

The V call is TRBV3-1 (or the pseudogene TRBV3-2), the J call TRBJ1-1; a weak D match, TRBD1 (6 bases). Trimming left V 5 bases short and J 5 bases short, with 12 bases between. The length of the CDR3 is 13 residues. CDR1 LGHDT and CDR2 YNNKEL come from the germline V gene (reference sequence). CDR3 sequence reads: CASSSQGWTEAFF. DNA of the CDR3: TGTGCCAGCAGCTCACAGGGTTGGACTGAAGCTTTCTTT.

This clone was seen a few times. The V gene is TRBV28, the J gene TRBJ1-1, with 10 bases lining up with TRBD1. After removal of 5 bases from V and 10 bases from J, the junction contained 13 bases not matched to a gene. Germline CDR1 MDHEN, CDR2 SYDVKM. The CDR3 is 15 residues long. The CDR3 protein is CASSGSGQGTSGAFF. The CDR3 nucleotides read TGTGCCAGCAGTGGATCGGGACAGGGGACCTCGGGAGCTTTCTTT.

The rearrangement uses TRBV3-1 (or the pseudogene TRBV3-2) and TRBJ2-7; D is uncertain. This CDR3 has 18 amino acids. The V end was cut by 6 bases, the J end by 0 bases, with 24 bases between. The germline gives CDR1 LGHDT, CDR2 YNNKEL (reference sequence). The CDR3 DNA sequence: TGTGCCAGCAGTCTCGTCCCCCCCCAATTAGATCACTCCTACGAGCAGTACTTC. It yields the protein CASSLVPPQLDHSYEQYF.

The chain couples TRBV3-1 (or the pseudogene TRBV3-2) to TRBJ1-4; D ambiguous. The CDR3 runs to 14 residues. The germline V and J ends were trimmed by 3 bases and 7 bases, with 12 bases remaining between them. CDR1 and CDR2 (germline): LGHDT, YNNKEL (reference sequence). Here the CDR3 reads CASSQEQMREKLFF. CDR3 DNA sequence: TGTGCCAGCAGCCAGGAACAGATGCGTGAAAAACTGTTTTTT.

V gene TRBV19 combines with J gene TRBJ1-2; 7 nucleotides align to TRBD1. The J segment lost 4 bases and the V segment lost 3 bases, leaving 8 bases of the junction unmatched. The germline CDR1 and CDR2 sequences are LNHDA and SQIVND (reference sequence). CDR3 length: 15 residues. This chain's CDR3 is CASSMGDRESYGYTF. CDR3 bases: TGTGCCAGTAGTATGGGTGACAGGGAAAGCTATGGCTACACCTTC.

This clone was counted only a few times. Other nucleotide sequences in the sample specify the same CDR3. V is TRBV5-1 and J is TRBJ2-1, with a tentative D call TRBD1 (6 bases). Germline CDR1 is SGHRS and CDR2 is YFSETQ. Trimming shortened V by 2 bases and J by 0 bases, and 6 bases separated the two germline ends. CDR3 length equals 14 residues. Here the CDR3 DNA reads TGCGCCAGCAGCTTAGGGGGCTCCTACAATGAGCAGTTCTTC. It codes for CASSLGGSYNEQFF.

The J gene is TRBJ2-7, the V gene TRBV4-1, with 10 bases fitting TRBD1. Germline values: CDR1 MGHRA, CDR2 YSYEKL. Trimming at V came to 0 bases and at J to 5 bases, leaving 13 bases not matched to a gene. CDR3 length: 18 residues. CDR3 DNA: TGCGCCAGCAGCCAAGAAAGTTTTTTCGGGACAGGGGTCCACGAGCAGTACTTC. The encoded protein is CASSQESFFGTGVHEQYF.

V is TRBV12-3 or TRBV12-4 and J is TRBJ2-5; D ambiguous. CDR3 size: 11 residues. The V and J ends lost 6 bases and 4 bases respectively, with 6 bases between them. CDR3 residues: CASSIGETQYF. Written as DNA, the CDR3 is TGTGCCAGCAGCATCGGAGAGACCCAGTACTTC.

This clone was seen just once. The rearrangement uses TRBV28 and TRBJ2-7, with D possibly TRBD2 on 6 matching bases. CDR1 MDHEN and CDR2 SYDVKM come from the germline V gene. Between the trimmed V and J ends, which lost 3 bases and 6 bases, there was a span of 24 bases. The CDR3 extends over 17 amino acids. The CDR3 loop reads CASSFSGRLGVESEQYF. The CDR3 DNA sequence: TGTGCCAGCAGTTTTTCCGGGAGACTGGGGGTCGAGAGCGAGCAGTACTTC. Together with reference TRBV28 and TRBJ2-7, the CDR3 gives the full variable domain: DVKVTQSSRYLVKRTGEKVFLECVQDMDHENMFWYRQDPGLGLRLIYFSYDVKMKEKGDIPEGYSVSREKKERFSLILESASTNQTSMYLCASSFSGRLGVESEQYFGPGTRLTVT.

The rearrangement links TRBV11-2 to TRBJ2-3; D is unclear. Trimming removed 5 bases at V and 7 bases at J, with 13 bases between. Looked up from germline, CDR1 is SGHAT and CDR2 is FQNNGV. The CDR3 spans 13 residues. The CDR3 nucleotides read TGTGCCAGCAGCGTCCCACATCAATATACGCAGTATTTT. Encoded protein: CASSVPHQYTQYF.

The chain has TRBV28 and TRBJ2-7; TRBD1 matches 8 bases. This CDR3 is 18 amino acids long. The J segment lost 0 bases and the V segment lost 2 bases, leaving 12 bases of the junction unmatched. Germline values: CDR1 MDHEN, CDR2 SYDVKM. CDR3 residues: CASSLPTGTGDRSYEQYF. In DNA, the CDR3 is TGTGCCAGCAGTTTACCTACCGGGACAGGCGATCGCTCCTACGAGCAGTACTTC.

This chain joins TRBV6-5 and TRBJ1-1; 9 bases map to TRBD1. The ends lost 6 bases at V and 5 bases at J; junction bases unmatched: 7. CDR1 is MNHEY and CDR2 is SVGAGI in the germline V gene. The CDR3 is 14 residues long. CDR3 loop: CASSSGQGATEAFF. CDR3 sequence (DNA): TGTGCCAGCAGCTCGGGACAGGGCGCAACTGAAGCTTTCTTT.

The CDR3 loop is CASSLLKSGYTF. DNA for the CDR3: TGTGCCAGCAGTTTACTTAAATCGGGCTACACCTTC. This chain connects TRBV28 to TRBJ1-2, with D hard to call. Germline loops: CDR1 MDHEN, CDR2 SYDVKM. The V and J ends lost 2 bases and 8 bases respectively, with 9 bases between them. The CDR3 loop spans 12 amino acids.

This sequence joins TRBV11-2 and TRBJ2-3; the match to TRBD1 covers 9 bases. The CDR3 contains 15 residues. Looked up from germline, CDR1 is SGHAT and CDR2 is FQNNGV. After removal of 5 bases from V and 5 bases from J, the junction contained 8 bases not matched to a gene. The CDR3 is CASSPRTGVLDTQYF. The CDR3 DNA follows: TGTGCCAGCAGCCCCCGGACAGGGGTGTTAGATACGCAGTATTTT.

A word on this clone: The sample holds other DNA sequences that translate to the same CDR3. The genes are TRBV27 and TRBJ1-5; D might be TRBD1 (5 bases). With 6 bases removed from V and 5 bases from J, the gap between germline ends came to 11 bases. The CDR3 runs 13 residues. Germline values: CDR1 MNHEY, CDR2 SMNVEV (reference sequence). The CDR3 nucleotides are TGTGCCAGCAGCCTTGACAGTTATCAGCCCCAGCATTTT. Translating it yields CASSLDSYQPQHF.

Notes on this clone: The junction does not match germline at one end; this may be a read error. V gene TRBV3-1 (or the pseudogene TRBV3-2) combines with J gene TRBJ1-2; TRBD1 might be the D (5 bases). This CDR3 spans 14 amino acids. Per the germline V gene, CDR1 is LGHDT and CDR2 is YNNKEL (reference sequence). DNA of the CDR3: TGTGCCAGCAGCCAAGATCACCTCGATGGGGCGGGACTGTTC. Amino acids: CASSQDHLDGAGLF.

The chain is built from TRBV18 and TRBJ1-5, with 7 bases lining up with TRBD1. The CDR3 has 15 amino acids. The V gene's germline CDR1 is KGHSH and CDR2 LQKENI. J was trimmed by 3 bases and V by 4 bases; bases with no gene match: 6. The CDR3: CASSLTGQDNQPQHF. The CDR3 DNA is TGTGCCAGCTCACTAACCGGACAGGACAATCAGCCCCAGCATTTT.

This clone was picked up a small number of times. The chain couples TRBV30 to TRBJ1-3; D not certain. Germline values: CDR1 GTSNPN, CDR2 SVGIG (reference sequence). The CDR3 extends over 21 amino acids. Between the trimmed V and J ends, which lost 0 bases and 0 bases, there was a span of 27 bases. The CDR3 bases are TGTGCCTGGAGTGTATGGGGATCGGGGATCGGCGCCAAGAGCTCTGGAAACACCATATATTTT. This codes for CAWSVWGSGIGAKSSGNTIYF.